This T cell receptor beta chain stems from a study of CD8+CD57+ T cells in acquired aplastic anemia. Profiling of TCR beta VDJ combinations and CDR3 sequences used genomic DNA as template. MiXCR, applied by TCRdb to the reads, yields one record per CDR3 protein. This table holds 150,000 to 200,000 distinct CDR3 sequences, 64% found once. The sequenced sample was sorted CD4+, CD8+, or CD8+CD57+ T cells (not recorded which) from PBMCs. This TCR derives from a human donor with severe aplastic anemia or a healthy control (not recorded which).

CDR3 bases: TGTGCCACCAGGGGACAGTTCCATCAGCCCCAGCATTTT. This gives the protein CATRGQFHQPQHF. The V gene is TRBV24-1, the J gene TRBJ1-5; TRBD1 aligns across 7 bases. J was trimmed by 5 bases and V by 7 bases; bases with no gene match: 4. The CDR3 has 13 amino acids. Germline V CDR1 and CDR2: KGHDR, SFDVKD.